The 16 T cell receptor beta chains below all came from one sample that was sequenced in a study of cytomegalovirus exposure and HLA in healthy donors. Generated by immunoSEQ multiplex PCR, the TCRdb table keeps only in-frame clones and is missing some. The sample has 150,000 to 250,000 clones, about 81% seen once; the top ten hold 1% to 1.5%. The specimen was PBMCs. All receptors derive from a woman in her twenties or thirties in good health and CMV-seronegative.

The chain has TRBV6-5 and TRBJ2-3, with 12 bases fitting TRBD2. CDR1 and CDR2 (germline): MNHEY, SVGAGI. Trimming cost V 4 bases and J 2 bases; bases outside gene matches: 4. This CDR3 is 16 amino acids long. The CDR3 coding sequence is TGTGCCAGCAGTTTTGGACTAGCGGGGAACACAGATACGCAGTATTTT. It specifies CASSFGLAGNTDTQYF.

CDR3 coding DNA: TGCGCCAGCAGTGCAGGGAACTCTGGAAACACCATATATTTT. This encodes CASSAGNSGNTIYF. J is TRBJ1-3 and V is TRBV10-1, with a weak D call TRBD1 (5 bases). The CDR3 loop spans 14 amino acids. CDR1 and CDR2 from the germline V gene are WNHNN and SYGVQD (reference sequence). Deletions cut 4 bases from V and 0 bases from J, with 7 bases between.

The rearrangement joins TRBV10-3 to TRBJ2-5; perhaps TRBD2 as D (5 bases). The CDR3 is 14 amino acids. The ends were cut back, 4 bases at V and 3 bases at J, with 12 bases in the middle. Germline V gene lookup returns CDR1 ENHRY and CDR2 SYGVKD. CDR3 protein: CAISAPGDKETQYF. The CDR3 nucleotides are TGTGCCATCAGTGCCCCCGGGGATAAAGAGACCCAGTACTTC.

The J gene is TRBJ2-3, the V gene TRBV7-2; 8 bases align to TRBD2. In germline, CDR1 is SGHTA, CDR2 FQGNSA. Germline trimming cut 2 bases from V and 4 bases from J; bases unmatched to any gene: 8. There are 16 residues in the CDR3. This CDR3 reads CASSLSFGLAADTQYF. As DNA, the CDR3 is TGTGCCAGCAGCTTAAGTTTTGGACTAGCAGCAGATACGCAGTATTTT.

This clone was detected a few times. Other DNA sequences in this sample translate to the same CDR3. The CDR3 nucleotides read TGTGCCAGCAGTGTCCAGGGTGGCTATGGCTACACCTTC. It specifies CASSVQGGYGYTF. V and J are TRBV2 and TRBJ1-2; possible D gene TRBD1, 5 bases. Trimming shortened V by 4 bases and J by 4 bases, and 10 bases separated the two germline ends. The CDR3 has 13 amino acids. CDR1 and CDR2 from the germline V gene are SNHLY and FYNNEI.

The CDR3 sequence is CASIGSGTHEQYF. CDR3 coding DNA: TGTGCCAGCATAGGTAGCGGGACCCACGAGCAGTACTTC. The chain is built from TRBV2 and TRBJ2-7, with 8 bases lining up with TRBD2. This CDR3 region has 13 residues. With V trimmed by 7 bases and J by 5 bases, 7 bases remained unmatched. Looked up from germline, CDR1 is SNHLY and CDR2 is FYNNEI.

The chain couples TRBV9 to TRBJ2-5; weak D call: TRBD2 (5 bases). This CDR3 comprises 14 residues. Per the germline V gene, CDR1 is SGDLS and CDR2 is YYNGEE. V was trimmed by 3 bases and J by 7 bases, leaving 16 bases between them. CDR3 DNA sequence: TGTGCCAGCAGCGATTACGGGGAATCAGTGACCCAGTACTTC. This codes for CASSDYGESVTQYF.

The chain combines TRBV7-9 with TRBJ2-3; tentative D call: TRBD1 (6 bases). The CDR3 extends over 15 amino acids. Germline CDR1 is SEHNR and CDR2 is FQNEAQ (reference sequence). V dropped 0 bases and J dropped 3 bases, with 10 bases sitting between them. CDR3 nucleotide sequence: TGTGCCAGCAGCTTAGCGGAAAGGGGGACAGATACGCAGTATTTT. Protein sequence: CASSLAERGTDTQYF.

This clone was found a few times. The chain is built from TRBV19 and TRBJ1-6, with D possibly TRBD1 on 6 matching bases. V gave up 5 bases and J gave up 7 bases, with 6 bases separating them. Looked up from germline, CDR1 is LNHDA and CDR2 is SQIVND (reference sequence). The CDR3 covers 12 residues. The CDR3: CASSDRNSPLHF. CDR3 nucleotide sequence: TGTGCCAGTAGTGACAGGAATTCACCCCTCCACTTT.

Only one count was recorded for this clone. The chain is built from TRBV14 and TRBJ2-7; no clear D gene. Germline V lookup: CDR1 SGHDN, CDR2 FVKESK. V dropped 4 bases and J dropped 3 bases, with 4 bases sitting between them. This CDR3 region has 11 residues. The CDR3 loop is CASSLLYEQYF. For the CDR3, the DNA is TGTGCCAGCAGCCTACTCTACGAGCAGTACTTC.

The chain uses TRBV6-5 and TRBJ1-1; 10 bases fit TRBD1. V lost 2 bases to trimming and J lost 6 bases; unmatched junction nucleotides: 9. CDR1 and CDR2 from the germline V gene are MNHEY and SVGAGI. CDR3 length equals 16 residues. The CDR3, as DNA: TGTGCCAGCAGTTACCGAGGGACAGGGGTTATTTCTGAAGCTTTCTTT. Protein: CASSYRGTGVISEAFF.

V gene TRBV6-5 combines with J gene TRBJ2-7; 9 nucleotides agree with TRBD1. The junction had 2 bases not matched to a gene; V was cut back by 6 bases and J by 2 bases. The CDR3 length is 13 residues. Germline CDR1 is MNHEY and CDR2 is SVGAGI. The CDR3 bases are TGTGCCAGCAGGGGACAGGGTACCTACGAGCAGTACTTC. Protein: CASRGQGTYEQYF.

The chain carries TRBV28 and TRBJ1-5; 9 bases align to TRBD1. The CDR3 sequence is 13 residues long. Trimming cost V 7 bases and J 5 bases; bases outside gene matches: 3. From germline, CDR1 is MDHEN and CDR2 SYDVKM. Here the CDR3 reads CASTGTGYQPQHF. The CDR3 region has the DNA TGTGCCAGCACCGGGACAGGGTATCAGCCCCAGCATTTT.

The J gene is TRBJ1-1, the V gene TRBV2, with a possible D match to TRBD1 (5 bases). Per germline, CDR1 SNHLY and CDR2 FYNNEI. V lost 3 bases, J lost 3 bases, and 20 bases lay in between. The CDR3 is made up of 17 amino acids. The CDR3: CASSEGGFRNSDTEAFF. CDR3 coding DNA: TGTGCCAGCAGTGAGGGGGGGTTTCGTAACTCGGACACTGAAGCTTTCTTT. The full variable domain, its missing parts supplied by reference TRBV2 and TRBJ1-1, is EPEVTQTPSHQVTQMGQEVILRCVPISNHLYFYWYRQILGQKVEFLVSFYNNEISEKSEIFDDQFSVERPDGSNFTLKIRSTKLEDSAMYFCASSEGGFRNSDTEAFFGQGTRLTVV.

This chain links TRBV15 with TRBJ2-1; TRBD2 matches at 11 bases. Germline CDR1 and CDR2: LNHNV and YYDKDF (reference sequence). The CDR3 has 16 amino acids. V lost 5 bases, J lost 4 bases, and 7 bases stayed unmatched. The CDR3 region is CATSARLAGTYNEQFF. In nucleotides, the CDR3 is TGTGCCACCAGCGCCCGACTAGCGGGAACTTACAATGAGCAGTTCTTC.

V is TRBV6-6 and J is TRBJ2-2, with 9 bases matching TRBD1. J gave up 3 bases and V 7 bases, and 6 bases lay outside the gene matches. The CDR3 has 15 amino acids. CDR1 MNHNY and CDR2 SVGAGI come from the germline V gene (reference sequence). The CDR3 loop is CASNQQGADTGELFF. CDR3 coding DNA: TGTGCCAGCAACCAACAGGGGGCCGACACCGGGGAGCTGTTTTTT.